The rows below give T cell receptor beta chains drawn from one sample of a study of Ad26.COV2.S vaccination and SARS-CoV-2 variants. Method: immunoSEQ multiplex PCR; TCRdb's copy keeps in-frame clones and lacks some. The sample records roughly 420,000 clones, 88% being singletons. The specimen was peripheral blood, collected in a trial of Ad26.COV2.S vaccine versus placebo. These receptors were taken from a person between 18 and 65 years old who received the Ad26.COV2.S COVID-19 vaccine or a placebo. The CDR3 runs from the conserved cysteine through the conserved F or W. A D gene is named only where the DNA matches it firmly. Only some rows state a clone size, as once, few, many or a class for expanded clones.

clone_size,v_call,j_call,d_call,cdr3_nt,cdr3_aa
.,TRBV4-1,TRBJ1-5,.,TGCGCCAGCAGCACAGGACTCAATCAGCCCCAGCATTTT,CASSTGLNQPQHF
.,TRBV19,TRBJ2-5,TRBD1,TGTGCCAGTAGCCCAACAGGGGTAGTAGAGACCCAGTACTTC,CASSPTGVVETQYF
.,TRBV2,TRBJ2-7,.,TGTGCCAGCGGGGAGGGGGGCAGCTCCTACGAGCAGTACTTC,CASGEGGSSYEQYF
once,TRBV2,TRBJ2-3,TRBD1,TGTGCCTGCCCCAACGCCCGGACAGGCATAAGCACAGATACGCAGTATTTT,CACPNARTGISTDTQYF
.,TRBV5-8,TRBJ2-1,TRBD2,TGTGCCAGCAGCGGGCTAGGACGGACTAGCATGTATGAGCAGTTCTTC,CASSGLGRTSMYEQFF
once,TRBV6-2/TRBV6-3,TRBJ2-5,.,TGTGCCAGCAGTCACATCAAAGGGGGAAGGGAGACCCAGTACTTC,CASSHIKGGRETQYF
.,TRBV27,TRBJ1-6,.,TGTGCCAGCAGTTTATCGGGCGGGCGCTCCTATAATTCACCCCTCCACTTT,CASSLSGGRSYNSPLHF
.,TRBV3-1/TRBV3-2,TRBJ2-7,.,TGTGCCAGCAGCCAAGACACCCTCTCCTACGAGCAGTACTTC,CASSQDTLSYEQYF
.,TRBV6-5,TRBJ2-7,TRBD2,TGTGCCAGCAGTTACGAAGGCGGGGGGGCCTACGAGCAGTACTTC,CASSYEGGGAYEQYF
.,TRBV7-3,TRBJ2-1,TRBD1,TGTGCCAGCAGCTTGGTGAGACAGGGGGCCTGGACTAACCTCGACTCCTACAATGAGCAGTTCTTC,CASSLVRQGAWTNLDSYNEQFF
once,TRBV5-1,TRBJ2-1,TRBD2,TGCGCCAGCAGCTTCTCCGGGACTAGCGGTAGCTCCTACAATGAGCAGTTCTTC,CASSFSGTSGSSYNEQFF
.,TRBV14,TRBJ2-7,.,TGTGCCAGCAGCCGCTTAACAGGGCCGGTCCCCTACGAGCAGTACTTC,CASSRLTGPVPYEQYF
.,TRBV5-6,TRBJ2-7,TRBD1,TGTGCCAGCAGCCCCAATATACCGTGGGACAGGGTCCACGAGCAGTACTTC,CASSPNIPWDRVHEQYF
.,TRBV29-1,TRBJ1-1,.,TGCAGCGTAGTGGTGAACACTGAAGCTTTCTTT,CSVVVNTEAFF
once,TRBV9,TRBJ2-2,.,TGTGCCAGCAGCGCCTTTAAGACCCCCGGGGAGCTGTTTTTT,CASSAFKTPGELFF